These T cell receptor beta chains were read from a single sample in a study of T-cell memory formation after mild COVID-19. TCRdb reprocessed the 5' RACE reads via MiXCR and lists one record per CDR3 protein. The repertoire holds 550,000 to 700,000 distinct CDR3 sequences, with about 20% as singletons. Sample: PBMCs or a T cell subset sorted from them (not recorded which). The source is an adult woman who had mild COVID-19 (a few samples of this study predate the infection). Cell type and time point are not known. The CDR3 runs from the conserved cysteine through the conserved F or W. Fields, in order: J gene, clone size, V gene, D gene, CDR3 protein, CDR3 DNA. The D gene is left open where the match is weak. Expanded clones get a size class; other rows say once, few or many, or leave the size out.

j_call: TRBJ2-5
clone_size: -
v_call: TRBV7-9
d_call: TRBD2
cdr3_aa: CASSHIMTSPYQETQYF
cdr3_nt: TGTGCCAGCAGCCATATCATGACTAGCCCGTACCAAGAGACCCAGTACTTC

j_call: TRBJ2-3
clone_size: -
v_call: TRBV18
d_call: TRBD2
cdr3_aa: CASSPAWGGSTDTQYF
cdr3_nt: TGTGCCAGCTCACCAGCGTGGGGGGGGAGCACAGATACGCAGTATTTT

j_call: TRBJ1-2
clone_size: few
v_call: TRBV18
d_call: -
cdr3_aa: CASSPDRSGYTF
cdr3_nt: TGTGCCAGCTCACCCGACAGAAGCGGCTACACCTTC

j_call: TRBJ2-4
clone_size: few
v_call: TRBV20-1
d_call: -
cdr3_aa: CSARSWGLNIQYF
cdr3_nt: TGCAGTGCCAGAAGTTGGGGTTTAAACATTCAGTACTTC

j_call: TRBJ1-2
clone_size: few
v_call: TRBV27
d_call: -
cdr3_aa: CASSLSIGGGGYTF
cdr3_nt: TGTGCCAGCAGTTTATCTATTGGGGGAGGTGGCTACACCTTC

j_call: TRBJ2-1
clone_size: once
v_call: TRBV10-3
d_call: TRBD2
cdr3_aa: CAIKASGRAEQYNEQFF
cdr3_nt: TGTGCCATCAAGGCTAGCGGGAGGGCCGAACAGTACAATGAGCAGTTCTTC

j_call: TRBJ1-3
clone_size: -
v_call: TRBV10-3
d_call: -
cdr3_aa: CAIRAGLSGNTIYF
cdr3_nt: TGTGCCATCAGAGCGGGACTCTCTGGAAACACCATATATTTT

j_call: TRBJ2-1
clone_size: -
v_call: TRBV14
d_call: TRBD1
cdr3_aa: CASSNGTGPLKGQFF
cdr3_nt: TGTGCCAGCAGCAACGGGACAGGACCACTCAAGGGGCAGTTCTTC

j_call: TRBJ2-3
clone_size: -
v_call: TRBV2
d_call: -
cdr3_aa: CASSPQGLRTDTQYF
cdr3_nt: TGTGCCAGCAGTCCGCAGGGTCTACGCACAGATACGCAGTATTTT

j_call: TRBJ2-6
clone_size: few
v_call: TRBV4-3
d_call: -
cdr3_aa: CASSQTSNVLTF
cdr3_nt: TGCGCCAGCAGCCAAACGAGTAACGTCCTGACTTTC

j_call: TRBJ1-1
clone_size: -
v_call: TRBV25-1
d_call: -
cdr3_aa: CASSDAGVGTEAFF
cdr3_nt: TGTGCCAGCAGTGACGCGGGGGTGGGAACTGAAGCTTTCTTT

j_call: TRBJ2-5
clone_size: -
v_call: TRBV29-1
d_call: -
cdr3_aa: CSVEDEGMVETQYF
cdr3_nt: TGCAGCGTTGAAGATGAGGGGATGGTGGAGACCCAGTACTTC

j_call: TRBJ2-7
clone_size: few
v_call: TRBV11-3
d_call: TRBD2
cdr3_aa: CASSLGRTSGRMYEQYF
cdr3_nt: TGTGCCAGCAGCTTAGGTCGGACTAGCGGGAGGATGTACGAGCAGTACTTC

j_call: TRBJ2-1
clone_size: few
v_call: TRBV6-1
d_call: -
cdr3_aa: CASSERQGSNEQFF
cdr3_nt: TGTGCCAGCAGTGAAAGGCAGGGGAGCAATGAGCAGTTCTTC

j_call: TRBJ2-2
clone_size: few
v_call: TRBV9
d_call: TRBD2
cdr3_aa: CASSVGRRGSMNTGELFF
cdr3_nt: TGTGCCAGCAGCGTAGGGCGTCGCGGGAGCATGAACACCGGGGAGCTGTTTTTT

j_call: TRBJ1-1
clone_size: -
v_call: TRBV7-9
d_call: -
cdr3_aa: CASTLSQGALGNTEAFF
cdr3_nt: TGTGCCAGCACCCTCTCCCAGGGAGCCCTGGGGAACACTGAAGCTTTCTTT

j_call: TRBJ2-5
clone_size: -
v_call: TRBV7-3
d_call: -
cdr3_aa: CASSPTREPRETQYF
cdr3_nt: TGTGCCAGCAGCCCAACCCGGGAGCCAAGAGAGACCCAGTACTTC

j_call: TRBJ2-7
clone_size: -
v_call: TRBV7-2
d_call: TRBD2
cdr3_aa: CASSLAPGEGQYF
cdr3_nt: TGTGCCAGCAGCCTGGCTCCGGGGGAGGGGCAGTACTTC

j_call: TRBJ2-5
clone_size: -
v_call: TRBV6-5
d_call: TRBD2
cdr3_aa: CASSRGAGVGVLETQYF
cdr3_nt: TGTGCCAGCAGTCGCGGGGCGGGAGTAGGTGTGTTGGAGACCCAGTACTTC

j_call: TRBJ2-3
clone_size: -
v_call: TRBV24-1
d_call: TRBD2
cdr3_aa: CATDIAGRSTDTQYF
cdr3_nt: TGTGCCACCGATATAGCGGGCCGGTCCACAGATACGCAGTATTTT

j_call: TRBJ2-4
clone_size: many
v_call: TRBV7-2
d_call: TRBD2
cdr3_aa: CASSFQRGLTKNIQYF
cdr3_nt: TGTGCCAGCAGCTTTCAGCGGGGTCTGACCAAAAACATTCAGTACTTC

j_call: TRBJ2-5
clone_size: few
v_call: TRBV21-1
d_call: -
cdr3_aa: CASSGYRGRSPETQYF
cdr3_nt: TGTGCCAGCAGCGGATACAGGGGGCGCTCCCCGGAGACCCAGTACTTC

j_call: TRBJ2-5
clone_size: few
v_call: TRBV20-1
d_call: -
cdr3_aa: CSARTLGALYF
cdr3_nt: TGCAGTGCTAGGACATTGGGAGCCCTGTACTTC

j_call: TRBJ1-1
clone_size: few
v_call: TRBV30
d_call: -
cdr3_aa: CAWSVSEGAEAFF
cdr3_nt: TGTGCCTGGAGTGTCAGTGAGGGCGCTGAAGCTTTCTTT

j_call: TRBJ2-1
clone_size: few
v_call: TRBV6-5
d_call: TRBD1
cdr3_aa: CASTRDRGTGNNEQFF
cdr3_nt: TGTGCCAGCACCAGGGACAGGGGGACCGGTAACAATGAGCAGTTCTTC

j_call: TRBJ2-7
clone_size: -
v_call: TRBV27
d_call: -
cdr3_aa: CASSRTALSSYEQYF
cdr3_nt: TGTGCCAGCAGTCGGACAGCCCTGAGCTCCTACGAGCAGTACTTC

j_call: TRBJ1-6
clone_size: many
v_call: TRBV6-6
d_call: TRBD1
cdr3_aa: CASRNTRQGARAGNSPLHF
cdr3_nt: TGTGCCAGCAGGAATACGAGACAGGGGGCTCGGGCTGGGAATTCACCCCTCCACTTT

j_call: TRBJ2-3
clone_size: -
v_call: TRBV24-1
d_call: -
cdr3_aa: CATSDPMADTQYF
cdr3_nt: TGTGCCACCAGTGACCCGATGGCAGATACGCAGTATTTT

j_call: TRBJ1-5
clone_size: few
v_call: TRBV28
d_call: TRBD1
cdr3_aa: CASSRTGGVVNQPQHF
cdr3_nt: TGTGCCAGCAGCAGGACAGGGGGCGTCGTTAACCAGCCCCAGCATTTT

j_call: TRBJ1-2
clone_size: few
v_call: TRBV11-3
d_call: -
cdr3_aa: CASSLGPFDSDGYTF
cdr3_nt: TGTGCCAGCAGCTTAGGTCCATTCGACAGCGATGGCTACACCTTC

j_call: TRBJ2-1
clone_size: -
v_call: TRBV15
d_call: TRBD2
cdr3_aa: CATSPISGGSYNEQFF
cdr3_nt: TGTGCCACCAGCCCTATTAGCGGGGGGAGCTACAATGAGCAGTTCTTC

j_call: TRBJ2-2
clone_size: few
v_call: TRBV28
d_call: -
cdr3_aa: CASSSPIGTGELFF
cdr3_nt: TGTGCCAGCAGTTCCCCGATAGGGACAGGGGAGCTGTTTTTT

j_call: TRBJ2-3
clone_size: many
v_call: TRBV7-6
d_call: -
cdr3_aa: CASSLTWDTQYF
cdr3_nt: TGTGCCAGCAGCTTAACGTGGGATACGCAGTATTTT

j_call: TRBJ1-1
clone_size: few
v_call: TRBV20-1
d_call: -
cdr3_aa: CSANQQRRGLPNTEAFF
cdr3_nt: TGCAGTGCTAACCAACAACGTCGGGGGCTGCCGAACACTGAAGCTTTCTTT

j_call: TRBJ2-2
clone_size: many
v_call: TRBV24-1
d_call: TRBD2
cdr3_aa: CATSPRTGTSGSTGELFF
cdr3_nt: TGTGCCACCAGCCCAAGAACCGGGACTAGCGGGAGCACCGGGGAGCTGTTTTTT

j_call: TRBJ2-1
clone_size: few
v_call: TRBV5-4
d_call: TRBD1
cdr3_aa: CASSLPGTVSYNEQFF
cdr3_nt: TGTGCCAGCAGCTTGCCCGGGACAGTATCCTACAATGAGCAGTTCTTC

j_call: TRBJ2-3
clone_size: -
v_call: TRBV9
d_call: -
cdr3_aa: CASSEGDAGGTDTQYF
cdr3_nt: TGTGCCAGCAGCGAGGGGGACGCGGGGGGCACAGATACGCAGTATTTT

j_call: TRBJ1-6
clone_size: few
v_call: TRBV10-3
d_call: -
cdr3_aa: CAISESEVSPLHF
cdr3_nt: TGTGCCATCAGTGAGTCGGAAGTTTCACCCCTCCACTTT

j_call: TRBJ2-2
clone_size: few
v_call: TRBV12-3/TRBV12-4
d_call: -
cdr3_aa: CASSLVGGGTGELFF
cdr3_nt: TGTGCCAGCAGTTTAGTCGGGGGCGGCACCGGGGAGCTGTTTTTT

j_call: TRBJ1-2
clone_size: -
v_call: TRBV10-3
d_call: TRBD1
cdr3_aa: CAISPGQAAGYGYTF
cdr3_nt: TGTGCCATCAGCCCTGGACAGGCCGCTGGGTATGGCTACACCTTC

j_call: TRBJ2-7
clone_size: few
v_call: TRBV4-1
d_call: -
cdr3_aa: CASSQDPGQIVYEQYF
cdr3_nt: TGCGCCAGCAGCCAAGATCCCGGACAGATAGTATACGAGCAGTACTTC

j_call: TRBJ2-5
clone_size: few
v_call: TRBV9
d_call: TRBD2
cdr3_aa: CASSLTGLAGEPPEETQYF
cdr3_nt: TGTGCCAGCAGTCTTACGGGACTAGCGGGAGAACCCCCTGAGGAGACCCAGTACTTC

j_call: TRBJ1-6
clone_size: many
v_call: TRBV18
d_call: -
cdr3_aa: CASSPAGSNSPLHF
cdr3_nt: TGTGCCAGCTCACCGGCAGGGAGCAATTCACCCCTCCACTTT

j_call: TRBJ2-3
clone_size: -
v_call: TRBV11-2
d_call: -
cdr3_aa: CASSWEGGKSDTQYF
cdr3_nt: TGTGCCAGCAGCTGGGAGGGGGGAAAGTCAGATACGCAGTATTTT

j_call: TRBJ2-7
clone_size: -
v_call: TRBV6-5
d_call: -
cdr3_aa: CASSPGTEFYEQYF
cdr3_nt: TGTGCCAGCAGCCCAGGGACGGAATTCTACGAGCAGTACTTC

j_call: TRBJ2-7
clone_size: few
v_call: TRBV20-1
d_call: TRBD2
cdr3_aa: CSARRLADSYEQYF
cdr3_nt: TGCAGTGCTAGACGACTAGCTGACTCCTACGAGCAGTACTTC

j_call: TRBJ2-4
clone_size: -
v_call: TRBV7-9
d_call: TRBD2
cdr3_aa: CASSHPLSGGVEVQYF
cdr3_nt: TGTGCCAGCAGCCATCCTCTATCCGGGGGGGTTGAGGTGCAGTACTTC

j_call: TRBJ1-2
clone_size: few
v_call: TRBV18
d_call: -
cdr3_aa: CASSPPPGYYGYTF
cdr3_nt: TGTGCCAGCTCACCACCTCCAGGGTACTATGGCTACACCTTC